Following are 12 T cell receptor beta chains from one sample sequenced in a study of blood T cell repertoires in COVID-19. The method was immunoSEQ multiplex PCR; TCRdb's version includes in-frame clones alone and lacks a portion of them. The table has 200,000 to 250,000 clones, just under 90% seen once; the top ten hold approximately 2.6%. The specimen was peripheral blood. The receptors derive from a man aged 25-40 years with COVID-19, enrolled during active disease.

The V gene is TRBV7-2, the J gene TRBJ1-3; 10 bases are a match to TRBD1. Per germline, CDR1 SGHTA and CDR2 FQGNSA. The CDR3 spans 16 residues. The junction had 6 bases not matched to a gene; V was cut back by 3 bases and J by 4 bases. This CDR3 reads CASSFAGTGVGNTIYF. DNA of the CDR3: TGTGCCAGCAGCTTCGCCGGGACAGGGGTCGGAAACACCATATATTTT.

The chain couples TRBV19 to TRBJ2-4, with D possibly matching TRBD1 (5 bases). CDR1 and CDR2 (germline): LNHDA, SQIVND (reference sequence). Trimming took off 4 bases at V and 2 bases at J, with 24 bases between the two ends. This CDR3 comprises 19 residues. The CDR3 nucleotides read TGTGCCAGTAGTACTCGCAGGGAAGAGGTTCGTGGGACCAAAAACATTCAGTACTTC. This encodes CASSTRREEVRGTKNIQYF.

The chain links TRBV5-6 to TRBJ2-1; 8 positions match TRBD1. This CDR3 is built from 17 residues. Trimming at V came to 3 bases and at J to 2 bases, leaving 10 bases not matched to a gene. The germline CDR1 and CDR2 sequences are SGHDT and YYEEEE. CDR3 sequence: CASSSMTGALAYNEQFF. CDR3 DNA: TGTGCCAGCAGCTCTATGACAGGGGCCCTAGCCTACAATGAGCAGTTCTTC.

The CDR3 here is CASSPRTANTGELFF. Written as DNA, the CDR3 is TGTGCCAGCAGCCCTCGGACAGCGAACACCGGGGAGCTGTTTTTT. The genes are TRBV9 and TRBJ2-2, with D maybe TRBD1 (6 bases). The CDR3 has 15 residues. The V end was cut by 4 bases, the J end by 0 bases, with 10 bases between. Germline V gives CDR1 SGDLS, CDR2 YYNGEE.

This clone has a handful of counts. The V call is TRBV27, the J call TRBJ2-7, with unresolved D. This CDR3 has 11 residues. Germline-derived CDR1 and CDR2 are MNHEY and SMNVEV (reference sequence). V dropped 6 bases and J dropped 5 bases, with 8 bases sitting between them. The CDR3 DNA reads TGTGCCAGCAGGAGTACGAACGAGCAGTACTTC. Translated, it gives CASRSTNEQYF.

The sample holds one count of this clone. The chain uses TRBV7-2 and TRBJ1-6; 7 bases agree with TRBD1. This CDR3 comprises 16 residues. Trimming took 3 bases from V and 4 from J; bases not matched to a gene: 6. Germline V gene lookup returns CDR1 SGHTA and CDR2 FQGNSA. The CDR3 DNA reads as TGTGCCAGCAGCTTCGCAGGGGGAATTTATAATTCACCCCTCCACTTT. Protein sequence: CASSFAGGIYNSPLHF.

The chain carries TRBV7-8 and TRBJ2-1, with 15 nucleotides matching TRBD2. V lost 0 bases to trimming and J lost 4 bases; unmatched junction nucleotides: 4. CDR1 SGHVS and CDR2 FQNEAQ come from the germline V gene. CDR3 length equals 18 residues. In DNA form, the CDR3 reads TGTGCCAGCAGCTTAGCGGGGACTAGCGGGAGGTTGTACAATGAGCAGTTCTTC. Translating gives CASSLAGTSGRLYNEQFF.

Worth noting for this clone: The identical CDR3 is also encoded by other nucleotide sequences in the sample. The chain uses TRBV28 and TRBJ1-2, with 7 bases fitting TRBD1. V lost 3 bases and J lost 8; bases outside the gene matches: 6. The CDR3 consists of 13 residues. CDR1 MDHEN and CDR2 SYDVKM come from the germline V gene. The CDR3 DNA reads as TGTGCCAGCAGTTTGAACAGGGGTGGGGGCTACACCTTC. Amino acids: CASSLNRGGGYTF.

CDR3 loop: CASTWGRGYGYTF. The CDR3 bases are TGTGCCAGCACCTGGGGCAGGGGTTATGGCTACACCTTC. The chain has TRBV6-5 and TRBJ1-2; D is perhaps TRBD1 (6 bases). Germline-derived CDR1 and CDR2 are MNHEY and SVGAGI. V lost 7 bases, J lost 5 bases, and 14 bases lay in between. The CDR3 consists of 13 residues.

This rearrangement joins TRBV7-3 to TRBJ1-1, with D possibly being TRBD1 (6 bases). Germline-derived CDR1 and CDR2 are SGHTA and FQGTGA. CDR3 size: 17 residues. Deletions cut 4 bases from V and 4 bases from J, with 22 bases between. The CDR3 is CASSSTRGLQGSTEAFF. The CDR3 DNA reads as TGTGCCAGCAGCTCAACCCGGGGTTTGCAGGGGAGCACTGAAGCTTTCTTT.

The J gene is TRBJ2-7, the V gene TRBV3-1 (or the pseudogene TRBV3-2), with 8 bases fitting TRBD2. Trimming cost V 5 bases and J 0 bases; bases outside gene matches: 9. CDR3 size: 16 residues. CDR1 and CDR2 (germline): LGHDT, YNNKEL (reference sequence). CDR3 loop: CASSSRGGVPSYEQYF. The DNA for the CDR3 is TGTGCCAGCAGCTCTCGGGGGGGGGTGCCCTCCTACGAGCAGTACTTC.

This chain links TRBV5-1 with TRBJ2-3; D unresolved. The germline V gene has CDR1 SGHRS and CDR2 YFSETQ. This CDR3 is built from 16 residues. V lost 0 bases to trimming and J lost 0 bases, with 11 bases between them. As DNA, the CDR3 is TGCGCCAGCAGCTTGGCACCTACCTTTAGCACAGATACGCAGTATTTT. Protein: CASSLAPTFSTDTQYF.